This entry lists 9 T cell receptor beta chains sequenced from one sample in a study of blood T cell repertoires in COVID-19. Produced via immunoSEQ multiplex PCR; TCRdb's table is partial and in-frame only. The sample has a few hundred thousand clones; around nine tenths are singletons. Sequenced: PBMCs or T cells enriched from blood (not recorded which). These receptors were taken from a woman in her thirties or forties who had recovered from COVID-19.

J is TRBJ2-7 and V is TRBV9; 8 bases line up with TRBD1. Germline V gene data show CDR1 as SGDLS and CDR2 as YYNGEE. V shed 3 bases and J 2 bases; nucleotides not matched to a gene: 10. The CDR3 spans 16 residues. CDR3 amino acids: CASSAVTGTGPYEQYF. The DNA of the CDR3 is TGTGCCAGCAGCGCAGTTACCGGGACAGGACCCTACGAGCAGTACTTC.

This chain links TRBV7-3 with TRBJ2-2, with D hard to call. Trimming cost V 5 bases and J 4 bases, with 8 bases left between them. CDR1 and CDR2 from the germline V gene are SGHTA and FQGTGA. This CDR3 is built from 13 residues. CDR3: CASSPAVTGELFF. CDR3 nucleotides: TGTGCCAGCAGCCCGGCGGTCACCGGGGAGCTGTTTTTT.

The V and J genes are TRBV9 and TRBJ2-1; 7 bases are a match to TRBD2. The CDR3 runs 15 residues. Germline values: CDR1 SGDLS, CDR2 YYNGEE. After removal of 4 bases from V and 2 bases from J, the junction contained 6 bases not matched to a gene. The CDR3 here is CASSPREDPYNEQFF. The CDR3 nucleotides read TGTGCCAGCAGCCCCCGGGAGGACCCCTACAATGAGCAGTTCTTC.

This chain connects TRBV11-3 to TRBJ2-1; the D is unclear. The CDR3 length is 13 residues. Germline CDR1 is SGHNT and CDR2 is YENEEA. The germline V and J ends were trimmed by 3 bases and 5 bases, with 8 bases remaining between them. CDR3 in amino acids: CASSLRRNNEQFF. The CDR3 bases are TGTGCCAGCAGCTTGCGGCGGAACAATGAGCAGTTCTTC.

This chain uses TRBV7-9 with TRBJ2-5, with 12 bases matching TRBD2. This CDR3 region has 14 residues. The V gene's germline CDR1 is SEHNR and CDR2 FQNEAQ (reference sequence). V was clipped by 6 bases and J by 5 bases; unmatched bases: 4. CDR3 nucleotides: TGTGCCAGCAGGCCCGGGACTAGCGGGGAGACCCAGTACTTC. It specifies CASRPGTSGETQYF. The full variable domain, in which reference TRBV7-9 and TRBJ2-5 provide the parts outside the CDR3, is DTGVSQNPRHKITKRGQNVTFRCDPISEHNRLYWYRQTLGQGPEFLTYFQNEAQLEKSRLLSDRFSAERPKGSFSTLEIQRTEQGDSAMYLCASRPGTSGETQYFGPGTRLLVL.

This clone was picked up many times. The V and J genes are TRBV2 and TRBJ2-7; D not resolved. Germline V gene data show CDR1 as SNHLY and CDR2 as FYNNEI. Trimming cost V 8 bases and J 0 bases, with 11 bases left between them. The CDR3 spans 13 residues. This chain's CDR3 is CASGQPLSYEQYF. CDR3 in DNA: TGTGCCAGCGGGCAGCCACTCTCCTACGAGCAGTACTTC.

The chain links TRBV4-3 to TRBJ1-1; the D gene is possibly TRBD1 (5 bases). Trimming pared 5 bases from V and 5 bases from J, leaving 12 bases between. The CDR3 runs 13 residues. Germline lookup yields CDR1 LGHNA and CDR2 YSLEER. The CDR3 sequence: CASSSMGGTEAFF. The CDR3 region has the DNA TGCGCCAGCAGCTCCATGGGGGGTACTGAAGCTTTCTTT.

V usage is TRBV4-3 and J usage is TRBJ2-4; perhaps TRBD2 as D (6 bases). V lost 8 bases to trimming and J lost 6 bases, with 20 bases between them. The CDR3 sequence is 15 residues long. Germline assignment: CDR1 LGHNA and CDR2 YSLEER. The CDR3 sequence: CASSLELRGPNIQYF. The CDR3 DNA reads as TGCGCCAGCTCCCTGGAGTTGCGGGGTCCAAACATTCAGTACTTC.

This clone was detected only a few times. This sequence joins TRBV18 and TRBJ1-6; 8 nucleotides agree with TRBD1. Trimming cost V 6 bases and J 8 bases; bases outside gene matches: 9. The CDR3 extends over 15 amino acids. CDR1 is KGHSH and CDR2 is LQKENI in the germline V gene. The CDR3 reads CASSLWTGTDSPLHF. CDR3 in DNA: TGTGCCAGCTCCCTCTGGACAGGGACAGATTCACCCCTCCACTTT.